These T cell receptor beta chains were read from a single sample in a study of graft-versus-host responses after intestinal transplantation. Data came from immunoSEQ multiplex PCR; TCRdb stores just in-frame clones and leaves some out. Among about 12,000 clones listed, more than 85% were seen once. The sequencing used PBMCs, collected 109 to 110 days after intestinal transplant. The receptors originated from a human patient who received an intestinal transplant, so some T cells may come from the graft donor. Both conserved end residues are part of each CDR3. The D gene is left open where the match is weak.

d_call	v_call	j_call	cdr3_nt	cdr3_aa
.	TRBV9	TRBJ2-3	TGTGCCAGCAGCATAAGCACAGATACGCAGTATTTT	CASSISTDTQYF
TRBD1	TRBV2	TRBJ1-6	TGTGCCAGCAAGACAGGGGGCGATTCACCCCTCCACTTT	CASKTGGDSPLHF
TRBD1	TRBV28	TRBJ1-5	TGTGCCAGCAGTTTGTCCCCGAGACAGGGTCGGCCCCAGCATTTT	CASSLSPRQGRPQHF
TRBD2	TRBV11-2	TRBJ2-7	TGTGCCAGCAGCTCCGACATTGGAGCGGGGGCCTACGAGCAGTACTTC	CASSSDIGAGAYEQYF
.	TRBV27	TRBJ2-2	TGTGCCAGCAGTTTATTGGGAACCGGGGAGCTGTTTTTT	CASSLLGTGELFF
.	TRBV5-4	TRBJ1-1	TGTGCCAGCAGCTTCGAGGGTTTGAACACTGAAGCTTTCTTT	CASSFEGLNTEAFF
.	TRBV7-8	TRBJ1-6	TGTGCCAGCAGCTTTCGGCGGCAGAATAATAATTCACCCCTCCACTTT	CASSFRRQNNNSPLHF
.	TRBV5-1	TRBJ1-1	TGCGCCAGCTCCATGAACACTGAAGCTTTCTTT	CASSMNTEAFF
.	TRBV4-1	TRBJ2-7	TGCGCCAGCAGCCAAACCCAGGGCTACGAGCAGTACTTC	CASSQTQGYEQYF
TRBD2	TRBV7-9	TRBJ2-2	TGTGCCAGCAGCCCCTGGACTAGCGGGGTTGACACCGGGGAGCTGTTTTTT	CASSPWTSGVDTGELFF
.	TRBV19	TRBJ1-1	TGTGCCAGTAGACTGACATGTAACACTGAAGCTTTCTTT	CASRLTCNTEAFF
.	TRBV6-5	TRBJ1-1	TGTGCCAGCAGTTACGGATCTGGACTCCCGAACACTGAAGCTTTCTTT	CASSYGSGLPNTEAFF
.	TRBV11-1	TRBJ1-1	TGTGCCAGCAGCTTAGGAGGGATGGCTGAAGCTTTCTTT	CASSLGGMAEAFF
TRBD1	TRBV7-6	TRBJ2-7	TGTGCCAGCAGCTCAGACCCACAGGGGGCTTCCCCCTACGAGCAGTACTTC	CASSSDPQGASPYEQYF